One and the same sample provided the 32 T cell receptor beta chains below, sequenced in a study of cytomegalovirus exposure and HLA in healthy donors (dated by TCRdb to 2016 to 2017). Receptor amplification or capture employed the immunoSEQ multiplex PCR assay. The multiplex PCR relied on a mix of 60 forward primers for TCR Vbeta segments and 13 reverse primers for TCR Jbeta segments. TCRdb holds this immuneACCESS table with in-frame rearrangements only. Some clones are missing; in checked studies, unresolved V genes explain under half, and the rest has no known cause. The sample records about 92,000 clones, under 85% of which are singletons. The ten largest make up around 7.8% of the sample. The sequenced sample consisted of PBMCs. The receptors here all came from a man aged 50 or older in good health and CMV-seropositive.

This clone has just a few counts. DNA of the CDR3: TGTGCCATCGCAGGGGGGCTGGGTAATGAGCAGTTCTTC. It encodes CAIAGGLGNEQFF. The chain joins TRBV10-3 to TRBJ2-1, with D tentatively TRBD1 (7 bases). This CDR3 has 13 amino acids. The V gene lost 8 bases and the J gene lost 7 bases, with 15 bases spanning the gap. Germline V gene sequence: CDR1 ENHRY, CDR2 SYGVKD.

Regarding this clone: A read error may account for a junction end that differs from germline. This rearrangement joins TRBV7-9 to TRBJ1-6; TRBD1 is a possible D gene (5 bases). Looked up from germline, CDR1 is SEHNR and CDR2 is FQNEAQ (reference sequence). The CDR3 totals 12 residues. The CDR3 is CSSSLSGSPLHF. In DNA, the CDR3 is TGTTCCAGCAGCTTGTCAGGGTCACCCCTCCACTTT.

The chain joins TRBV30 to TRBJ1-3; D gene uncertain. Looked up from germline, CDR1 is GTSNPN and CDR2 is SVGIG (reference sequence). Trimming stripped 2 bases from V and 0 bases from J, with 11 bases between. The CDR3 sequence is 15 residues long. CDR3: CAWSLRSSSGNTIYF. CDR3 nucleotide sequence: TGTGCCTGGAGTTTAAGATCGAGCTCTGGAAACACCATATATTTT.

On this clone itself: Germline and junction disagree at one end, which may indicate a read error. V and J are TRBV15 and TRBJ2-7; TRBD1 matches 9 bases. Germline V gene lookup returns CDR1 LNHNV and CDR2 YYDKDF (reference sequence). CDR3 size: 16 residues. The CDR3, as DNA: TGTGCCACCAGTAGAGGGACAGGGCCGAACTCCTACGAGCAGTACTTC. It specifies CATSRGTGPNSYEQYF. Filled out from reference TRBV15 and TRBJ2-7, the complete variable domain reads DAMVIQNPRYQVTQFGKPVTLSCSQTLNHNVMYWYQQKSSQAPKLLFHYYDKDFNNEADTPDNFQSRRPNTSFCFLDIRSPGLGDTAMYLCATSRGTGPNSYEQYFGPGTRLTVT.

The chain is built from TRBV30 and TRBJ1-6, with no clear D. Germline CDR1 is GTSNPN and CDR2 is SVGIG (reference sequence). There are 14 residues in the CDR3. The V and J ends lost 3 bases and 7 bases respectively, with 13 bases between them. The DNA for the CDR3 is TGTGCCTGGAGAGAACAGTCCGGCAATTCACCCCTCCACTTT. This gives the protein CAWREQSGNSPLHF.

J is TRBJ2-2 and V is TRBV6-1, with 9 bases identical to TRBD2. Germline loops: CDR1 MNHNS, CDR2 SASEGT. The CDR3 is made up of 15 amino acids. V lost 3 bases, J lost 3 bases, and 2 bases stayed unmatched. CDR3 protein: CASSERGGDTGELFF. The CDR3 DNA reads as TGTGCCAGCAGTGAGCGGGGGGGCGACACCGGGGAGCTGTTTTTT.

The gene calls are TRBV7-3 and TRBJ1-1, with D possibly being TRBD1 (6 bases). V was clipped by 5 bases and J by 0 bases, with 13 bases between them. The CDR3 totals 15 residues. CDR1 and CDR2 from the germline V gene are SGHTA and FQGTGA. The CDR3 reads CASSPEGGLNTEAFF. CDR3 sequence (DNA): TGTGCCAGCAGCCCAGAAGGGGGTCTGAACACTGAAGCTTTCTTT.

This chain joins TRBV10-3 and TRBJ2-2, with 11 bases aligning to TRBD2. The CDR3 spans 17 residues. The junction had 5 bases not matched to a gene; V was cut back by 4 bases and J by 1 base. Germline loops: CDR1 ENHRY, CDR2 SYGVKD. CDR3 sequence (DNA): TGTGCCATCAGTGGTCGACTAGCGGGGCAGAACACCGGGGAGCTGTTTTTT. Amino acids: CAISGRLAGQNTGELFF.

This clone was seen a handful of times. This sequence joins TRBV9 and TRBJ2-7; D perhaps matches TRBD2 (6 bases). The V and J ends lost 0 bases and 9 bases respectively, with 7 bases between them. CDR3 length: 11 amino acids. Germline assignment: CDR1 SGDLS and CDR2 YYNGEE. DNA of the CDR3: TGTGCCAGCAGCGTAGAGGGAGGGCAGTACTTC. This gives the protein CASSVEGGQYF.

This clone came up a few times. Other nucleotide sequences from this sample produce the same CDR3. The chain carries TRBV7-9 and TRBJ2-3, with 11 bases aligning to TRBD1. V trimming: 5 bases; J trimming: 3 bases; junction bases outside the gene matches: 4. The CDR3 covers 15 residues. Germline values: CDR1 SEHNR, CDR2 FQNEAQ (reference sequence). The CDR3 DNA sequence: TGTGCCAGCAGCCCCGGGACAGGGGGGACAGATACGCAGTATTTT. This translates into CASSPGTGGTDTQYF.

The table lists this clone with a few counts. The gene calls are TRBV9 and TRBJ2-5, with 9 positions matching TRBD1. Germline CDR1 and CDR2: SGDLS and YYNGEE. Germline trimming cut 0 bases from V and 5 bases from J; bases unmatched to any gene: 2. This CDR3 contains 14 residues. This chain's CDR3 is CASSVGTGVETQYF. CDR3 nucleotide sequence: TGTGCCAGCAGCGTAGGGACAGGGGTCGAGACCCAGTACTTC.

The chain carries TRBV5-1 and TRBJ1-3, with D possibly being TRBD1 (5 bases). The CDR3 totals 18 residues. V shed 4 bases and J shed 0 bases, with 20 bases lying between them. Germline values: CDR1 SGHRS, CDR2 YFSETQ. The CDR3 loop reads CASSARRGGTLSGNTIYF. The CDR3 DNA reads TGCGCCAGCAGCGCTCGCCGGGGCGGGACCCTCTCTGGAAACACCATATATTTT.

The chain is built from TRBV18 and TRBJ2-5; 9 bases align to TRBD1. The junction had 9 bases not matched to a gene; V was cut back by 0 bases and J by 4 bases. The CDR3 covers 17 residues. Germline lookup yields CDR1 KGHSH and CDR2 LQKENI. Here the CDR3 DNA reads TGTGCCAGCTCACCACCGGTGGGACAGGGAGGGGGAGAGACCCAGTACTTC. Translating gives CASSPPVGQGGGETQYF. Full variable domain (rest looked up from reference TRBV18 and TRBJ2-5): NAGVMQNPRHLVRRRGQEARLRCSPMKGHSHVYWYRQLPEEGLKFMVYLQKENIIDESGMPKERFSAEFPKEGPSILRIQQVVRGDSAAYFCASSPPVGQGGGETQYFGPGTRLLVL.

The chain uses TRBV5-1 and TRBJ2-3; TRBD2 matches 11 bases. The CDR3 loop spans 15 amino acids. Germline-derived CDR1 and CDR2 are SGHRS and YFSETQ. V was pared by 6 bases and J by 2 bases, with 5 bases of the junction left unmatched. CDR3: CASIPGLAATDTQYF. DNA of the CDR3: TGCGCCAGCATCCCGGGACTAGCGGCCACAGATACGCAGTATTTT.

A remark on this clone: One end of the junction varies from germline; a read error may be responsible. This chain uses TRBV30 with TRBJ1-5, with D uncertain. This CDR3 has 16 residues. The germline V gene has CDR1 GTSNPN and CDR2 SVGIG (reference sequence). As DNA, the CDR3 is TGTGCCTGGAACGAGGCAGCCTCGAACTTTAATCAGCCCCAGAATTTT. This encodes CAWNEAASNFNQPQNF.

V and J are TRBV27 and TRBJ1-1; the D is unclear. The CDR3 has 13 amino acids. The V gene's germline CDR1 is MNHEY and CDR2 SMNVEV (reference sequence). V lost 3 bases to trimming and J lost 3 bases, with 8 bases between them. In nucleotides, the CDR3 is TGTGCCAGCAGTTTCGCAGTTTACACTGAAGCTTTCTTT. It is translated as CASSFAVYTEAFF.

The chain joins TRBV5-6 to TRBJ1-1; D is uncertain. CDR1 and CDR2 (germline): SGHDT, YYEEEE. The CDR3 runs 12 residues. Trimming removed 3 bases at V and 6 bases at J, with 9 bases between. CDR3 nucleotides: TGTGCCAGCAGCTCCGTTTATTCTGAAGCTTTCTTT. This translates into CASSSVYSEAFF.

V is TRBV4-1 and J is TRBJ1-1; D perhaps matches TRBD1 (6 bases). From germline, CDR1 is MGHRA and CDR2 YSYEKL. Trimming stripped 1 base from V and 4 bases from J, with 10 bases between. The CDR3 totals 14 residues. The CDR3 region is CASSQGVRGTEAFF. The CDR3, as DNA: TGCGCCAGCAGCCAAGGAGTCAGGGGCACTGAAGCTTTCTTT.

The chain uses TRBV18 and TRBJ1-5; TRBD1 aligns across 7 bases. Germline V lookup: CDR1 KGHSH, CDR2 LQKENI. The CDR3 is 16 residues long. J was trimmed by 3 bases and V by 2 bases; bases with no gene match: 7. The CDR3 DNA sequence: TGTGCCAGCTCACCAGAGAACAGGGGAAACAATCAGCCCCAGCATTTT. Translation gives CASSPENRGNNQPQHF.

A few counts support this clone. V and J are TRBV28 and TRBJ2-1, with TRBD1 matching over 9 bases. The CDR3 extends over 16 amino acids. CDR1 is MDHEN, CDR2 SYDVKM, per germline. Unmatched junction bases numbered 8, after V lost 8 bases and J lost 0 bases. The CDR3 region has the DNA TGTGCCAGCCGCACCCACAGGGGGCACTCCTACAATGAGCAGTTCTTC. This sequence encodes CASRTHRGHSYNEQFF.

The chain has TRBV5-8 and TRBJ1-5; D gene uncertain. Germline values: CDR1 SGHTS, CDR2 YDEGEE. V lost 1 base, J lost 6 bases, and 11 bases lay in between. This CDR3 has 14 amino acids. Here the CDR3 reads CASSLYGSAQPQHF. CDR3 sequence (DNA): TGTGCCAGCAGCTTGTACGGGTCGGCTCAGCCCCAGCATTTT.

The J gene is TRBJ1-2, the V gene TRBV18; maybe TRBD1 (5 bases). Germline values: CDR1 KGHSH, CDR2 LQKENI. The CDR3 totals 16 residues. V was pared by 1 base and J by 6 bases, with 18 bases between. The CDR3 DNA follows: TGTGCCAGCTCACCACAGGGGATAGACGGATGGGATGGCTACACCTTC. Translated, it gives CASSPQGIDGWDGYTF.

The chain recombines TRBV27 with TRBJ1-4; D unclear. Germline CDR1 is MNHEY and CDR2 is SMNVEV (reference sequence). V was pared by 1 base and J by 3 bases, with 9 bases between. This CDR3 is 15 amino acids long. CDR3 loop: CASSLWLPANEKLFF. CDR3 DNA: TGTGCCAGCAGTTTATGGTTGCCGGCTAATGAAAAACTGTTTTTT.

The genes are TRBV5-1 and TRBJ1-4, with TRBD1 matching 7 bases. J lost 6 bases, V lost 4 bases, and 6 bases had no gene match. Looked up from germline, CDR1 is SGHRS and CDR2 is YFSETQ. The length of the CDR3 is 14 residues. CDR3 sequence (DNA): TGCGCCAGCAGCCCGACAGGGAAGGATGAAAAACTGTTTTTT. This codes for CASSPTGKDEKLFF.

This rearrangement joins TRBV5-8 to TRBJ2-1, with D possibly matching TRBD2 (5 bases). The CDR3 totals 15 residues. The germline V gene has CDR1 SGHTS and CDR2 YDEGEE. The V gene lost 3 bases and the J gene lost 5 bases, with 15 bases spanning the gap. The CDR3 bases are TGTGCCAGCAGCTCAACTTACACCGGGGACAATGAGCAGTTCTTC. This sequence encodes CASSSTYTGDNEQFF.

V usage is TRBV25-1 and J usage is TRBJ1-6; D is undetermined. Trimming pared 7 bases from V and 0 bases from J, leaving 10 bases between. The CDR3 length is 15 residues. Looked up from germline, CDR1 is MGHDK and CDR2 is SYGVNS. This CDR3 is CASTETSSYNSPLHF. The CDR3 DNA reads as TGTGCCAGCACCGAGACAAGCTCCTATAATTCACCCCTCCACTTT.

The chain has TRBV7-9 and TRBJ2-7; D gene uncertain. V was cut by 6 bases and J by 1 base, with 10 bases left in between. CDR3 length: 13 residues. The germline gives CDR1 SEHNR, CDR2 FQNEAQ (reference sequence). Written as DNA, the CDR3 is TGTGCCAGCAGTAATCAAGCGTCCTACGAGCAGTACTTC. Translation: CASSNQASYEQYF.

CDR3 protein: CASLFARQFTGSGNTIYF. The CDR3, as DNA: TGTGCCAGTTTGTTTGCCCGCCAGTTTACAGGTTCCGGAAACACCATATATTTT. The chain carries TRBV19 and TRBJ1-3; D is perhaps TRBD1 (5 bases). The V and J ends lost 8 bases and 4 bases respectively, with 27 bases between them. Looked up from germline, CDR1 is LNHDA and CDR2 is SQIVND (reference sequence). This CDR3 has 18 residues.

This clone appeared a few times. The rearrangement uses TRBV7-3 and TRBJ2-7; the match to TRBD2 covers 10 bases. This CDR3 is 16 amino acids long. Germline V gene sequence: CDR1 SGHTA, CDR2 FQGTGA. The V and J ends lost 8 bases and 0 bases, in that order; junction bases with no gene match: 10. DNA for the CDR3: TGTGCCAGCGGCAAAGCGGGGGGGACATCCTCCTACGAGCAGTACTTC. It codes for CASGKAGGTSSYEQYF.

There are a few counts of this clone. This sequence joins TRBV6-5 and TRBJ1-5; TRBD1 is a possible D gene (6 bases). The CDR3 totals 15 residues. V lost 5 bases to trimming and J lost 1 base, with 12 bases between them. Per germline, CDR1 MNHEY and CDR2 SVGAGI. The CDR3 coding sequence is TGTGCCAGCAGTAAAACAGGGAACAGCAATCAGCCCCAGCATTTT. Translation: CASSKTGNSNQPQHF.

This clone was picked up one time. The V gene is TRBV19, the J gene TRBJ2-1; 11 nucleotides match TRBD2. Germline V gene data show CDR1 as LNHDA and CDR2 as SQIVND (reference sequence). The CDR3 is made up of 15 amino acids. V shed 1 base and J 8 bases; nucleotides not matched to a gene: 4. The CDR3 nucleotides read TGTGCCAGTAGTATAGGTAGCGGGGGGGTCTATGAGCAGTTCTTC. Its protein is CASSIGSGGVYEQFF.

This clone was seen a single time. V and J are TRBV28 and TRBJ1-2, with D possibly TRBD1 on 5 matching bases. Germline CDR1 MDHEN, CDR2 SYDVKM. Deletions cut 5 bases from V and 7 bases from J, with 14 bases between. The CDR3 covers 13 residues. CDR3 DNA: TGTGCCAGCAGTAATGGCAGGGTGAGTGGCTACACCTTC. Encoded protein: CASSNGRVSGYTF.